These 21 T cell receptor beta chains came from one sample sequenced in a study of metastatic and nonmetastatic thyroid tumors. Nobody among the patients had been given any treatment before thyroid surgery. TCRdb re-clonotyped the PCR reads through MiXCR. In the table there are some 14,000 clones, just over 25% of which are singletons. The material sequenced was tumor tissue. The receptors were gathered from a female donor with papillary thyroid cancer or a benign thyroid nodule (not recorded which). Some clones in this sample may be carry-over from other donors' samples.

This clone is medium-sized in the sample. The CDR3 DNA is TGTGCCAGCATCAAACAGGGGGCCCTTGGGGAGACCCAGTACTTC. Its translation is CASIKQGALGETQYF. The V and J genes are TRBV2 and TRBJ2-5; 9 bases line up with TRBD1. Germline values: CDR1 SNHLY, CDR2 FYNNEI. Germline trimming cut 7 bases from V and 5 bases from J; bases unmatched to any gene: 11. The CDR3 contains 15 residues.

The chain joins TRBV7-3 to TRBJ2-1; D may be TRBD1 (6 bases). Per the germline V gene, CDR1 is SGHTA and CDR2 is FQGTGA. The V and J ends lost 5 bases and 5 bases respectively, with 16 bases between them. The CDR3 length is 15 residues. CDR3 DNA sequence: TGTGCCAGCAGCCTCCTTTGGACAGAGGACAATGAGCAGTTCTTC. It translates to CASSLLWTEDNEQFF. The full variable domain, in which reference TRBV7-3 and TRBJ2-1 provide the parts outside the CDR3, is GAGVSQTPSNKVTEKGKYVELRCDPISGHTALYWYRQSLGQGPEFLIYFQGTGAADDSGLPNDRFFAVRPEGSVSTLKIQRTERGDSAVYLCASSLLWTEDNEQFFGPGTRLTVL.

The chain has TRBV24-1 and TRBJ2-1; TRBD1 matches 11 bases. The CDR3 extends over 14 amino acids. In germline, CDR1 is KGHDR, CDR2 SFDVKD. V gave up 7 bases and J gave up 6 bases; unmatched junction bases: 4. The CDR3: CATRGDRGVNEQFF. The CDR3 DNA sequence: TGTGCCACCAGAGGGGACAGGGGGGTCAATGAGCAGTTCTTC.

V and J are TRBV30 and TRBJ1-5; D possibly corresponds to TRBD1 (6 bases). V was clipped by 4 bases and J by 7 bases, with 14 bases between them. The CDR3 runs 13 residues. Germline CDR1 is GTSNPN and CDR2 is SVGIG (reference sequence). DNA of the CDR3: TGTGCCTGGACGGACAGTACATGGCAGCCCCAGCATTTT. Its protein is CAWTDSTWQPQHF.

This clone appeared many times. This specimen includes other DNA sequences encoding the same CDR3. This chain connects TRBV20-1 to TRBJ2-1, with 7 bases lining up with TRBD1. The CDR3 consists of 15 residues. J was trimmed by 4 bases and V by 6 bases; bases with no gene match: 12. Germline V gene data show CDR1 as DFQATT and CDR2 as SNEGSKA (reference sequence). The CDR3 DNA reads TGCAGTGCGATCCTCCCGGGACAGCATTACAATGAGCAGTTCTTC. Its protein product is CSAILPGQHYNEQFF.

In its sample, this clone ranks as medium-sized. The chain couples TRBV28 to TRBJ2-5; 13 nucleotides line up with TRBD2. Germline CDR1 is MDHEN and CDR2 is SYDVKM. CDR3 length: 14 amino acids. The J segment lost 5 bases and the V segment lost 5 bases, leaving 2 bases of the junction unmatched. CDR3 amino acids: CASSRTSGSETQYF. In DNA form, the CDR3 reads TGTGCCAGCAGTCGGACTAGCGGGAGTGAGACCCAGTACTTC.

V gene TRBV19 combines with J gene TRBJ1-1, with 9 bases identical to TRBD1. This CDR3 has 15 residues. Looked up from germline, CDR1 is LNHDA and CDR2 is SQIVND (reference sequence). V gave up 6 bases and J gave up 3 bases; unmatched junction bases: 8. CDR3 sequence: CASRSQGARDTEAFF. The DNA of the CDR3 is TGTGCCAGTAGGTCACAGGGGGCTAGGGACACTGAAGCTTTCTTT.

This clone was detected many times. The same CDR3 arises from other DNA sequences in this sample as well. The chain links TRBV12-3 or TRBV12-4 to TRBJ1-5; TRBD1 agrees at 7 bases. Trimming cost V 6 bases and J 0 bases; bases outside gene matches: 11. The CDR3 spans 17 residues. This CDR3 is CASSRSGQAASNQPQHF. Written as DNA, the CDR3 is TGTGCCAGCAGCCGGTCAGGACAGGCGGCTAGCAATCAGCCCCAGCATTTT.

This chain links TRBV6-1 with TRBJ1-1; D is ambiguous. V dropped 4 bases and J dropped 0 bases, with 9 bases sitting between them. Germline loops: CDR1 MNHNS, CDR2 SASEGT. There are 14 residues in the CDR3. CDR3 bases: TGTGCCAGCAGTGGGGCCGGTGTGAACACTGAAGCTTTCTTT. Encoded protein: CASSGAGVNTEAFF.

This clone was seen repeatedly, ten times or more. The chain links TRBV7-9 to TRBJ2-1; 10 bases line up with TRBD1. V was pared by 5 bases and J by 9 bases, with 13 bases of the junction left unmatched. The CDR3 length is 16 residues. Germline V gene data show CDR1 as SEHNR and CDR2 as FQNEAQ (reference sequence). The CDR3 DNA follows: TGTGCCAGCAGCCCAGGGGACAGGGGATCAAGGGGTGAGCAGTTCTTC. Translation: CASSPGDRGSRGEQFF. The full variable domain, its missing parts supplied by reference TRBV7-9 and TRBJ2-1, is DTGVSQNPRHKITKRGQNVTFRCDPISEHNRLYWYRQTLGQGPEFLTYFQNEAQLEKSRLLSDRFSAERPKGSFSTLEIQRTEQGDSAMYLCASSPGDRGSRGEQFFGPGTRLTVL.

By proportion, this clone is medium-sized (0.01 to 0.1%). The chain recombines TRBV13 with TRBJ2-3; possible D gene TRBD1, 5 bases. The CDR3 runs 17 residues. Germline V gives CDR1 PRHDT, CDR2 FYEKMQ (reference sequence). The V and J ends lost 5 bases and 3 bases respectively, with 21 bases between them. The CDR3 reads CASSPSGWAGRTDTQYF. DNA of the CDR3: TGTGCCAGCAGCCCTAGTGGGTGGGCAGGGCGGACAGATACGCAGTATTTT.

The DNA for the CDR3 is TGTGCCTGGACGCTAACCGGGACAATCGGTGAAGCTTTCTTT. Protein: CAWTLTGTIGEAFF. This chain connects TRBV30 to TRBJ1-1; maybe TRBD1 (6 bases). Germline V gene sequence: CDR1 GTSNPN, CDR2 SVGIG (reference sequence). The V and J ends lost 4 bases and 7 bases respectively, with 19 bases between them. CDR3 length equals 14 residues.

The chain is built from TRBV5-1 and TRBJ1-6; 7 bases are shared with TRBD1. Germline V gene sequence: CDR1 SGHRS, CDR2 YFSETQ. The CDR3 spans 15 residues. The V and J ends lost 0 bases and 9 bases, in that order; junction bases with no gene match: 6. CDR3: CASSLVGDSTSPLHF. The CDR3, as DNA: TGCGCCAGCAGCTTGGTAGGGGACAGTACTTCACCCCTCCACTTT.

This clone ranks as medium-sized. The chain combines TRBV10-3 with TRBJ1-1; 9 bases match TRBD1. CDR3 length: 14 amino acids. Trimming at V came to 0 bases and at J to 4 bases, leaving 0 bases not matched to a gene. In germline, CDR1 is ENHRY, CDR2 SYGVKD. The CDR3 coding sequence is TGTGCCATCAGTGAGTCGACAGGGGGCACTGAAGCTTTCTTT. It codes for CAISESTGGTEAFF.

In this sample, this clone turned up many times. Just one base apart from a much larger clone, this may be a read error. The chain combines TRBV19 with TRBJ2-2, with 7 bases lining up with TRBD2. V gave up 3 bases and J gave up 5 bases; unmatched junction bases: 6. The CDR3 contains 15 residues. From germline, CDR1 is LNHDA and CDR2 SQIVND (reference sequence). In DNA form, the CDR3 reads TGTGCCAGTAGTATGCGGGAGTGCGGGACCGGGGAGCTGTTTTTT. It encodes CASSMRECGTGELFF.

This clone was picked up a small number of times. The rearrangement joins TRBV6-2 or TRBV6-3 to TRBJ2-1; D is possibly TRBD2 (5 bases). CDR3 size: 14 residues. V gave up 7 bases and J gave up 2 bases, with 12 bases separating them. Germline V gives CDR1 MNHEY, CDR2 SVGEGT. CDR3 in amino acids: CASNPDLAYNEQFF. As DNA, the CDR3 is TGTGCCAGCAACCCGGACTTAGCCTACAATGAGCAGTTCTTC.

This clone is medium-sized (0.01 to 0.1%) in the sample. The chain links TRBV2 to TRBJ2-2; TRBD1 matches 7 bases. This CDR3 contains 14 residues. J was trimmed by 1 base and V by 7 bases; bases with no gene match: 3. From germline, CDR1 is SNHLY and CDR2 FYNNEI. CDR3 loop: CASNRQGNTGELFF. CDR3 sequence (DNA): TGTGCCAGCAATAGACAGGGGAACACCGGGGAGCTGTTTTTT.

This clone was observed a handful of times. The chain joins TRBV28 to TRBJ1-1; tentatively, D is TRBD1 (5 bases). The CDR3 consists of 11 residues. Trimming stripped 3 bases from V and 11 bases from J, with 10 bases between. Germline V lookup: CDR1 MDHEN, CDR2 SYDVKM. CDR3 coding DNA: TGTGCCAGCAGTTTGGGGCAAAGGGCTTTCTTT. As protein: CASSLGQRAFF.

This clone was seen once. An end of the junction differs from the germline gene, which may be a read error. The V call is TRBV30, the J call TRBJ1-2; no reliable D call. CDR3 size: 12 residues. CDR1 is GTSNPN and CDR2 is SVGIG in the germline V gene (reference sequence). This chain's CDR3 is CSWSLSGDGYTF. The DNA of the CDR3 is TGTTCCTGGAGTCTGTCTGGGGATGGCTATACCTTC. Complete variable domain (other parts from reference TRBV30 and TRBJ1-2): SQTIHQWPATLVQPVGSPLSLECTVEGTSNPNLYWYRQAAGRGLQLLFYSVGIGQISSEVPQNLSASRPQDRQFILSSKKLLLSDSGFYLCSWSLSGDGYTFGSGTRLTVV.

This clone ranks as medium-sized. This chain links TRBV5-1 with TRBJ1-3; D is unresolved. In germline, CDR1 is SGHRS, CDR2 YFSETQ. V lost 0 bases, J lost 2 bases, and 6 bases lay in between. The CDR3 has 14 residues. The chain's CDR3 is CASSLVGTGNTIYF. DNA of the CDR3: TGCGCCAGCAGCTTGGTGGGCACTGGAAACACCATATATTTT. Together with reference TRBV5-1 and TRBJ1-3, the CDR3 gives the full variable domain: KAGVTQTPRYLIKTRGQQVTLSCSPISGHRSVSWYQQTPGQGLQFLFEYFSETQRNKGNFPGRFSGRQFSNSRSEMNVSTLELGDSALYLCASSLVGTGNTIYFGEGSWLTVV.

This clone was seen many times. This chain connects TRBV20-1 to TRBJ2-3; D is uncertain. This CDR3 has 13 residues. The V and J ends lost 1 base and 6 bases respectively, with 11 bases between them. Germline CDR1 reads DFQATT; CDR2 reads SNEGSKA (reference sequence). The CDR3, as DNA: TGCAGTGCTAGAGTCGGGTTCGGGGATACGCAGTATTTT. It translates to CSARVGFGDTQYF.